The 21 T cell receptor beta chains listed next were all sequenced from one sample in a study of shared clonotypes between healthy human individuals. Only in-frame clones appear in the TCRdb table, and some are missing; sequencing was by immunoSEQ multiplex PCR. The data contain some 2.1 million clones, just under 95% of them singletons. CD45RO-negative CD8 cells positively selected for CCR7 made up the naive population, which excluded terminally differentiated effector memory CD45RA+ cells. Sequencing input: naive CD8+ T cells from PBMCs. Source of these receptors: a man aged 18 to 29 in good health. Some clones in this sample may be carry-over from other donors' samples.

The chain links TRBV7-2 to TRBJ2-3; D tentatively fits TRBD1 or TRBD2 (6 bases each). Trimming pared 4 bases from V and 1 base from J, leaving 12 bases between. The CDR3 runs 15 residues. Germline-derived CDR1 and CDR2 are SGHTA and FQGNSA. The CDR3 DNA is TGTGCCAGCAGCTCCGAGGGGGGACGCACAGATACGCAGTATTTT. It translates to CASSSEGGRTDTQYF.

This sequence joins TRBV28 and TRBJ2-1; weak D call: TRBD2 (6 bases). CDR1 and CDR2 from the germline V gene are MDHEN and SYDVKM. CDR3 length: 14 residues. Trimming shortened V by 3 bases and J by 5 bases, and 11 bases separated the two germline ends. This CDR3 is CASSFERVDNEQFF. CDR3 sequence (DNA): TGTGCCAGCAGTTTTGAGCGGGTTGACAATGAGCAGTTCTTC.

This clone was seen just once. The chain employs TRBV5-1 and TRBJ2-1, with TRBD2 matching 10 bases. The junction had 12 bases not matched to a gene; V was cut back by 4 bases and J by 8 bases. Germline-derived CDR1 and CDR2 are SGHRS and YFSETQ. This CDR3 has 16 amino acids. CDR3 DNA: TGCGCCAGCAGCCCCGCCCGTCTAGCGGGAGCCGATGAGCAGTTCTTC. Translation gives CASSPARLAGADEQFF.

This CDR3 reads CASRNRGDTEAFF. CDR3 nucleotide sequence: TGTGCCAGCAGAAACCGGGGGGACACTGAAGCTTTCTTT. The V call is TRBV7-3, the J call TRBJ1-1; tentative D call: TRBD1 (5 bases). The germline V gene has CDR1 SGHTA and CDR2 FQGTGA. V was trimmed by 6 bases and J by 3 bases, leaving 11 bases between them. The CDR3 totals 13 residues.

Note on this clone: The same CDR3 arises from other DNA sequences in this sample as well. V gene TRBV5-4 combines with J gene TRBJ2-7, with 9 bases that match TRBD2. J was trimmed by 3 bases and V by 4 bases; bases with no gene match: 8. CDR1 is SGHNT and CDR2 is YYREEE in the germline V gene (reference sequence). The CDR3 extends over 15 amino acids. The CDR3 sequence: CASSLKREVGYEQYF. CDR3 DNA: TGTGCCAGCAGCCTGAAGCGGGAGGTTGGCTACGAGCAGTACTTC.

This chain connects TRBV6-1 to TRBJ2-7, with D unresolved. The CDR3 has 15 residues. The germline V gene encodes CDR1 MNHNS and CDR2 SASEGT. The V end lost 4 bases, the J end lost 2 bases, and 15 bases lay between the germline ends. The CDR3 is CASSGGSRIPYEQYF. The DNA of the CDR3 is TGTGCCAGCAGTGGTGGCAGTCGTATTCCCTACGAGCAGTACTTC.

V usage is TRBV9 and J usage is TRBJ2-1, with TRBD2 matching 8 bases. V gave up 4 bases and J gave up 0 bases; unmatched junction bases: 9. The CDR3 totals 17 residues. Germline CDR1 SGDLS, CDR2 YYNGEE. In DNA, the CDR3 is TGTGCCAGCAGCCCGAGGCGGGAGGCATCCTCCTACAATGAGCAGTTCTTC. This gives the protein CASSPRREASSYNEQFF.

In its sample, this clone was seen a few times. The chain is built from TRBV9 and TRBJ1-1; 8 positions match TRBD1. Germline loops: CDR1 SGDLS, CDR2 YYNGEE. J gave up 7 bases and V 3 bases, and 8 bases lay outside the gene matches. The CDR3 extends over 14 amino acids. CDR3 residues: CASSAGTGNHEAFF. CDR3 DNA sequence: TGTGCCAGCAGCGCGGGGACAGGAAACCATGAAGCTTTCTTT.

This clone was seen a single time. The rearrangement links TRBV27 to TRBJ2-7; no definite D call. The CDR3 totals 14 residues. The germline V and J ends were trimmed by 1 base and 3 bases, with 10 bases remaining between them. Germline lookup yields CDR1 MNHEY and CDR2 SMNVEV (reference sequence). In DNA, the CDR3 is TGTGCCAGCAGTTTATATTCCAAGCTCTACGAGCAGTACTTC. It encodes CASSLYSKLYEQYF.

This sequence joins TRBV10-3 and TRBJ2-7; TRBD1 aligns across 7 bases. Trimming at V came to 4 bases and at J to 0 bases, leaving 3 bases not matched to a gene. CDR3 size: 14 residues. The germline CDR1 and CDR2 sequences are ENHRY and SYGVKD. CDR3 sequence: CAISGDSYSYEQYF. The CDR3 coding sequence is TGTGCCATCAGTGGGGACAGTTACTCCTACGAGCAGTACTTC.

The chain joins TRBV5-4 to TRBJ2-7; 8 bases align to TRBD1. J was trimmed by 2 bases and V by 0 bases; bases with no gene match: 7. Per germline, CDR1 SGHNT and CDR2 YYREEE (reference sequence). This CDR3 comprises 16 residues. The chain's CDR3 is CASSLATGVLPYEQYF. DNA of the CDR3: TGTGCCAGCAGCTTGGCGACAGGGGTGTTGCCCTACGAGCAGTACTTC.

V gene TRBV30 combines with J gene TRBJ2-1, with D possibly TRBD2 on 7 matching bases. The length of the CDR3 is 15 residues. V lost 0 bases and J 4 bases, leaving 13 bases between the germline ends. The germline V gene has CDR1 GTSNPN and CDR2 SVGIG (reference sequence). CDR3 sequence (DNA): TGTGCCTGGAGTGTACCCAGCGGGACATACAATGAGCAGTTCTTC. This codes for CAWSVPSGTYNEQFF.

This chain links TRBV2 with TRBJ2-7; possibly TRBD1 for D (5 bases). Trimming removed 8 bases from V and 1 base from J, with 12 bases in between. The germline V gene has CDR1 SNHLY and CDR2 FYNNEI. There are 13 residues in the CDR3. The CDR3, as DNA: TGTGCCAGCCTCAGCAGGGATTCCTACGAGCAGTACTTC. It is translated as CASLSRDSYEQYF. Looking up the rest from reference TRBV2 and TRBJ2-7 gives the full variable domain: EPEVTQTPSHQVTQMGQEVILRCVPISNHLYFYWYRQILGQKVEFLVSFYNNEISEKSEIFDDQFSVERPDGSNFTLKIRSTKLEDSAMYFCASLSRDSYEQYFGPGTRLTVT.

This chain joins TRBV28 and TRBJ1-1; D is unresolved. Trimming cost V 6 bases and J 6 bases, with 20 bases left between them. CDR1 and CDR2 from the germline V gene are MDHEN and SYDVKM. The CDR3 loop spans 15 amino acids. DNA for the CDR3: TGTGCCAGCAGGTGGGCGGCGGGTCGGGTACCTGAAGCTTTCTTT. This codes for CASRWAAGRVPEAFF.

The rearrangement links TRBV10-2 to TRBJ2-1, with TRBD1 matching 9 bases. The CDR3 consists of 15 residues. The V segment lost 8 bases and the J segment 6 bases; nucleotides outside the gene matches: 11. CDR1 and CDR2 (germline): WSHSY, SAAADI. The CDR3 sequence is CASRTIQGALNEQFF. The CDR3 DNA follows: TGCGCCAGCCGTACTATACAGGGGGCTCTCAATGAGCAGTTCTTC.

The genes are TRBV9 and TRBJ2-2; TRBD2 is a possible D gene (6 bases). Germline values: CDR1 SGDLS, CDR2 YYNGEE. There are 16 residues in the CDR3. Trimming took 4 bases from V and 0 from J, leaving 13 bases between them. As DNA, the CDR3 is TGTGCCAGCAGCCCGCCGGGACTCCCGAACACCGGGGAGCTGTTTTTT. Its translation is CASSPPGLPNTGELFF.

The sample holds one count of this clone. V is TRBV6-5 and J is TRBJ2-5; the D is unclear. The J call could be wrong; TRBJ2-7 is a better fit for the DNA end. The CDR3 length is 15 residues. The V gene's germline CDR1 is MNHEY and CDR2 SVGAGI. CDR3 residues: CASSYSGPESYEQYF. In nucleotides, the CDR3 is TGTGCCAGCAGTTACTCGGGTCCGGAATCCTACGAGCAGTACTTC.

This clone has a single count. This chain's CDR3 is CASCQVRDTEAFF. The CDR3 nucleotides are TGTGCCAGCTGTCAGGTCAGGGACACTGAAGCTTTCTTT. The chain recombines TRBV18 with TRBJ1-1; perhaps TRBD1 as D (5 bases). Looked up from germline, CDR1 is KGHSH and CDR2 is LQKENI. Trimming took 7 bases from V and 3 from J, leaving 12 bases between them. CDR3 length equals 13 residues.

This clone occurred once. This chain links TRBV6-1 with TRBJ1-5; tentatively, D is TRBD1 (6 bases). Germline-derived CDR1 and CDR2 are MNHNS and SASEGT. The CDR3 is 15 residues long. Trimming took off 4 bases at V and 3 bases at J, with 13 bases between the two ends. CDR3 residues: CASSVERGTNQPQHF. In DNA form, the CDR3 reads TGTGCCAGCAGTGTAGAAAGGGGGACCAATCAGCCCCAGCATTTT.

The chain has TRBV19 and TRBJ2-7; 8 bases agree with TRBD1. CDR1 LNHDA and CDR2 SQIVND come from the germline V gene (reference sequence). The CDR3 has 16 residues. J was trimmed by 2 bases and V by 5 bases; bases with no gene match: 11. CDR3 sequence reads: CASSFSSGQGTYEQYF. Written as DNA, the CDR3 is TGTGCCAGTAGTTTCTCGTCAGGACAGGGTACCTACGAGCAGTACTTC.

This clone appeared a single time. The chain employs TRBV2 and TRBJ2-7; possible D gene TRBD2, 6 bases. Germline lookup yields CDR1 SNHLY and CDR2 FYNNEI. Trimming pared 1 base from V and 4 bases from J, leaving 14 bases between. The CDR3 extends over 15 amino acids. The CDR3 sequence is CASSEVYGSFYEQYF. For the CDR3, the DNA is TGTGCCAGCAGTGAAGTATACGGGAGTTTTTACGAGCAGTACTTC.